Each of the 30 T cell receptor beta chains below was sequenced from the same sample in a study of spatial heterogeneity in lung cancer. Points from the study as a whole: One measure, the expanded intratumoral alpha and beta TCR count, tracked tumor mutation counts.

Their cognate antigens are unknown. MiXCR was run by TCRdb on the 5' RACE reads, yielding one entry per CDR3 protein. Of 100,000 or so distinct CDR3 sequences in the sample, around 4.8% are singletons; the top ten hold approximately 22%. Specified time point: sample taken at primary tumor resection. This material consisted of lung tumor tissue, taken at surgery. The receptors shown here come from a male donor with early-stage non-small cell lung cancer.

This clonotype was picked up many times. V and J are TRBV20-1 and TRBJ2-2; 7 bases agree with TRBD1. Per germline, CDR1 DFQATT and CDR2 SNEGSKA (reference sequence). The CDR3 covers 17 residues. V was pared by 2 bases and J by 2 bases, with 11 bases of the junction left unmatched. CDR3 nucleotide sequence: TGCAGTGCTAGACACATCGCCGGGACAGCCAACACCGGGGAGCTGTTTTTT. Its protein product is CSARHIAGTANTGELFF.

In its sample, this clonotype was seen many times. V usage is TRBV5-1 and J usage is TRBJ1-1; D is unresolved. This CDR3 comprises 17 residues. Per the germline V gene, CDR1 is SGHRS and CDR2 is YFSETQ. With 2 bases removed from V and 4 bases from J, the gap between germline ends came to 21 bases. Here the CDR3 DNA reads TGCGCCAGCAGCTTCGCCGGTGTTGGGGTAGCCGGCACTGAAGCTTTCTTT. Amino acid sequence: CASSFAGVGVAGTEAFF.

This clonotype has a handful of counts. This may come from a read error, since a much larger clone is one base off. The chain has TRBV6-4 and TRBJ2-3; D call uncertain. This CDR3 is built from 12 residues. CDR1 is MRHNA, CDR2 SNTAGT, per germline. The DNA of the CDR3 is TGTGCCAGCTGTGACGGTCTCAATACGCAGTATTTT. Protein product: CASCDGLNTQYF.

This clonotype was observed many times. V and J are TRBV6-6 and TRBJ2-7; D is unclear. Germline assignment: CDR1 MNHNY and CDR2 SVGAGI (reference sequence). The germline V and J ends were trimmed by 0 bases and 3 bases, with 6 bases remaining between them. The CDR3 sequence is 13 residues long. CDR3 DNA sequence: TGTGCCAGCAGTTACTCAAGACTCTACGAGCAGTACTTC. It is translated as CASSYSRLYEQYF.

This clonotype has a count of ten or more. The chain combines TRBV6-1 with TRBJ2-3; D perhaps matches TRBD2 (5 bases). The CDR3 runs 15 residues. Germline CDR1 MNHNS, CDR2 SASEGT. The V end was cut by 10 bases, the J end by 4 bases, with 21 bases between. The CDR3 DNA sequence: TGTGCCACTCATGAACTAGGCGGGTTCTCAGATACGCAGTATTTT. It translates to CATHELGGFSDTQYF.

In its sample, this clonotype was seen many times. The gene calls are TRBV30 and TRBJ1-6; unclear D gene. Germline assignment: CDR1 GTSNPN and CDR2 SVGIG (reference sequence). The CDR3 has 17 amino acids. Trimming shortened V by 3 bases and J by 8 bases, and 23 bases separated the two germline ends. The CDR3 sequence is CAWSGGKRWRSDSPLHF. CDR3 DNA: TGTGCCTGGAGCGGAGGGAAACGTTGGCGGAGTGATTCACCCCTCCACTTT.

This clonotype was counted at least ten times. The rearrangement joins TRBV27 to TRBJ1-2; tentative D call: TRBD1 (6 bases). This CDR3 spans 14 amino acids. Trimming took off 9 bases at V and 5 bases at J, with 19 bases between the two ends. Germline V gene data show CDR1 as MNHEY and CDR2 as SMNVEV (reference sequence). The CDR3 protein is CASSPTARGYGYTF. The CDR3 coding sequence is TGTGCCAGTAGCCCCACGGCCAGGGGATATGGCTACACCTTC.

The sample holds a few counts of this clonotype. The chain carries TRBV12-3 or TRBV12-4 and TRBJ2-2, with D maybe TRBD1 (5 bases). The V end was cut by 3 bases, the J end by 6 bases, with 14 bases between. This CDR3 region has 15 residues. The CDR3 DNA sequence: TGTGCCAGCAGTTTTGCGAAAGGGGTTTCCGGGGAGCTGTTTTTT. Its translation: CASSFAKGVSGELFF.

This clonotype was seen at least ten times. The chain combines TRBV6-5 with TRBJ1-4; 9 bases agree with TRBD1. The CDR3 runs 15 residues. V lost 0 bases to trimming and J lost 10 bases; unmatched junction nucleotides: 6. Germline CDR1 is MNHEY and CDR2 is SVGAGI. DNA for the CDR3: TGTGCCAGCAGTTACTCTTTGGGACAGGGCAGAAAACTGTTTTTT. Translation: CASSYSLGQGRKLFF.

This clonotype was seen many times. The CDR3 DNA is TGTGCCAGCAGCCCGTTAGCGGGAGACGAAGATACGCAGTATTTT. This encodes CASSPLAGDEDTQYF. This chain links TRBV4-2 with TRBJ2-3; the match to TRBD2 covers 9 bases. The CDR3 consists of 15 residues. Germline V gives CDR1 LGHNA, CDR2 YNFKEQ. The V segment lost 4 bases and the J segment 5 bases; nucleotides outside the gene matches: 7.

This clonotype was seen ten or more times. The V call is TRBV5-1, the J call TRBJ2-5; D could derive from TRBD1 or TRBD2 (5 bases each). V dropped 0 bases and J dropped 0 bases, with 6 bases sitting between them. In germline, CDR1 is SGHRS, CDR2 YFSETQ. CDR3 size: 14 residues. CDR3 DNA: TGCGCCAGCAGCTTGGCGGGACACCAAGAGACCCAGTACTTC. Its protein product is CASSLAGHQETQYF.

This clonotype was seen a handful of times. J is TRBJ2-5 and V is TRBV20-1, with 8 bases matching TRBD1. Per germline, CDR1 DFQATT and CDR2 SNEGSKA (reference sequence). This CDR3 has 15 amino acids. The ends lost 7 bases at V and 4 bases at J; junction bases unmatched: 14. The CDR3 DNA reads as TGCAGTGTTTCCACTGGGGGGACAGGACCAGAGACCCAGTACTTC. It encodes CSVSTGGTGPETQYF.

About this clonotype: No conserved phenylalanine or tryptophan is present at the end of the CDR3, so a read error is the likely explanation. CDR3 in amino acids: CASSERQPYEQYL. The CDR3 DNA follows: TGTGCCAGCAGTGAGAGGCAGCCCTACGAGCAGTACCTC. The V and J genes are TRBV6-1 and TRBJ2-7; D call uncertain. This CDR3 is built from 13 residues. Germline loops: CDR1 MNHNS, CDR2 SASEGT. The germline V and J ends were trimmed by 3 bases and 2 bases, with 8 bases remaining between them.

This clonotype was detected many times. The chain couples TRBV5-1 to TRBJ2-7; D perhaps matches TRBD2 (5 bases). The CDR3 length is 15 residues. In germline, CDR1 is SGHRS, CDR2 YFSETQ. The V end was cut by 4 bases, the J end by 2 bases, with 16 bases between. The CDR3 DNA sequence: TGCGCCAGCAGCCTCAGCCGGGATCAAGCCTACGAGCAGTACTTC. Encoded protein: CASSLSRDQAYEQYF.

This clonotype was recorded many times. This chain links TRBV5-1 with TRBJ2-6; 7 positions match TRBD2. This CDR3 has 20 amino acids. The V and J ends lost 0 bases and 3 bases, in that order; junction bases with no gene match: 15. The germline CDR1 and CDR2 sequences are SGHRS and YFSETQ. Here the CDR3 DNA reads TGCGCCAGCAGCTTGGCCTTTGATGGCGGGAGTGTCAGTGGGGCCAACGTCCTGACTTTC. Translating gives CASSLAFDGGSVSGANVLTF.

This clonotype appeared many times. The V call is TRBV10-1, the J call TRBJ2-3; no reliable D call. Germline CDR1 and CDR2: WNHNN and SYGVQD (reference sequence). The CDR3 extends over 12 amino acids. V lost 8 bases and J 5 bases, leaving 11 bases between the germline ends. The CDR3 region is CASGLDGDTQYF. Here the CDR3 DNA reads TGCGCCAGCGGGCTCGACGGAGATACGCAGTATTTT.

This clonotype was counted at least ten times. For the CDR3, the DNA is TGTGCCAGCAGCGTAGCCAGCGCGCTCAATGAGCAGTTCTTC. Translated: CASSVASALNEQFF. The chain couples TRBV9 to TRBJ2-1; D ambiguous. Germline CDR1 SGDLS, CDR2 YYNGEE. V was pared by 0 bases and J by 6 bases, with 10 bases between. There are 14 residues in the CDR3.

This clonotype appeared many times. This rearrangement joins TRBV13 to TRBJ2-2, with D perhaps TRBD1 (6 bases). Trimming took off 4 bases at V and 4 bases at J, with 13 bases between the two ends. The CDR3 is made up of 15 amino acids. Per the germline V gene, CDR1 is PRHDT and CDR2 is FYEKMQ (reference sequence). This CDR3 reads CASSSRGVGTGELFF. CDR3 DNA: TGTGCCAGCAGCTCCAGGGGAGTTGGCACCGGGGAGCTGTTTTTT.

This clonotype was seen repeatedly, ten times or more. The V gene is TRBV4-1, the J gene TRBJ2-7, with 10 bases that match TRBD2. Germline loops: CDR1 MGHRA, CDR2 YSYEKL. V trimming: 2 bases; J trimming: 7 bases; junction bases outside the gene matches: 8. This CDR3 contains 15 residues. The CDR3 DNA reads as TGCGCCAGCAGCCAACATCCGGGACTAGCGTCTGAGCAGTACTTC. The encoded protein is CASSQHPGLASEQYF.

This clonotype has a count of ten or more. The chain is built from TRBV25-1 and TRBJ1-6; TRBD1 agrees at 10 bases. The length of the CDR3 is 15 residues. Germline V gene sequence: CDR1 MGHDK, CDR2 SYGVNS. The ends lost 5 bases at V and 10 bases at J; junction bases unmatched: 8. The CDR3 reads CASSPRTGGQSPLHF. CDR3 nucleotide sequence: TGTGCCAGCAGTCCCCGGACAGGGGGACAGTCACCCCTCCACTTT. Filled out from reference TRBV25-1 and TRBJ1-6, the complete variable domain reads EADIYQTPRYLVIGTGKKITLECSQTMGHDKMYWYQQDPGMELHLIHYSYGVNSTEKGDLSSESTVSRIRTEHFPLTLESARPSHTSQYLCASSPRTGGQSPLHFGNGTRLTVT.

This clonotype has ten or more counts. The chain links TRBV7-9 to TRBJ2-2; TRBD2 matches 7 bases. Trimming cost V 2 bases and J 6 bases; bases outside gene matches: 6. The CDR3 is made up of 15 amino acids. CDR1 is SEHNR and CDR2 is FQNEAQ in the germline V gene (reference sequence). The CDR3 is CASSLPAGHPGELFF. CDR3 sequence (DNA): TGTGCCAGCAGCTTACCAGCGGGGCACCCCGGGGAGCTGTTTTTT. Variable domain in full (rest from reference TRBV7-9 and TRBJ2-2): DTGVSQNPRHKITKRGQNVTFRCDPISEHNRLYWYRQTLGQGPEFLTYFQNEAQLEKSRLLSDRFSAERPKGSFSTLEIQRTEQGDSAMYLCASSLPAGHPGELFFGEGSRLTVL.

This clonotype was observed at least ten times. This CDR3 is CASSPNEQFF. CDR3 DNA: TGTGCCAGCAGCCCTAATGAGCAGTTCTTC. The rearrangement joins TRBV7-9 to TRBJ2-1; D ambiguous. The CDR3 runs 10 residues. Trimming cost V 5 bases and J 7 bases, with 3 bases left between them. CDR1 is SEHNR and CDR2 is FQNEAQ in the germline V gene (reference sequence).

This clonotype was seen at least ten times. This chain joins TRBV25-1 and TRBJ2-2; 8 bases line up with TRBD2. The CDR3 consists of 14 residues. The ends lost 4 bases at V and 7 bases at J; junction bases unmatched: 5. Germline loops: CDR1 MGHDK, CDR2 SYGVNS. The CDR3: CASSVGLDVGELFF. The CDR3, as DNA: TGTGCCAGCAGTGTGGGACTAGACGTCGGGGAGCTGTTTTTT. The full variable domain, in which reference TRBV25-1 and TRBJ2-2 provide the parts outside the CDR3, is EADIYQTPRYLVIGTGKKITLECSQTMGHDKMYWYQQDPGMELHLIHYSYGVNSTEKGDLSSESTVSRIRTEHFPLTLESARPSHTSQYLCASSVGLDVGELFFGEGSRLTVL.

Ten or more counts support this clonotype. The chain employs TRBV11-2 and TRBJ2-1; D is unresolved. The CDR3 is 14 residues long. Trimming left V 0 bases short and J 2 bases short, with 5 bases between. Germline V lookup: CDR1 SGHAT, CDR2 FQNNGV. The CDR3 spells CASSLERTYNEQFF. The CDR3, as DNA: TGTGCCAGCAGCTTAGAGAGAACCTACAATGAGCAGTTCTTC.

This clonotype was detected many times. This CDR3 is CASSLGSPGEQYF. The CDR3 bases are TGTGCCAGCAGCTTAGGATCCCCTGGCGAGCAGTACTTC. The chain links TRBV11-2 to TRBJ2-7; D ambiguous. The germline V gene has CDR1 SGHAT and CDR2 FQNNGV. The CDR3 extends over 13 amino acids. The ends were cut back, 1 base at V and 6 bases at J, with 10 bases in the middle.

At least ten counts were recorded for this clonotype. The DNA for the CDR3 is TGCAGTGCTCCCCCGGGGGTCGGGCATACGCAGTATTTT. Amino acid sequence: CSAPPGVGHTQYF. The chain recombines TRBV20-1 with TRBJ2-3; a weak D match, TRBD2 (6 bases). CDR1 and CDR2 (germline): DFQATT, SNEGSKA (reference sequence). Trimming stripped 5 bases from V and 7 bases from J, with 16 bases between. CDR3 size: 13 residues.

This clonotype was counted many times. The CDR3 region is CASSGNRTSSYNEQFF. The CDR3 DNA reads as TGTGCCAGCAGCGGCAACCGGACCAGCTCCTACAATGAGCAGTTCTTC. V usage is TRBV7-3 and J usage is TRBJ2-1; the D is unclear. This CDR3 spans 16 amino acids. The germline V and J ends were trimmed by 5 bases and 0 bases, with 14 bases remaining between them. Per germline, CDR1 SGHTA and CDR2 FQGTGA.

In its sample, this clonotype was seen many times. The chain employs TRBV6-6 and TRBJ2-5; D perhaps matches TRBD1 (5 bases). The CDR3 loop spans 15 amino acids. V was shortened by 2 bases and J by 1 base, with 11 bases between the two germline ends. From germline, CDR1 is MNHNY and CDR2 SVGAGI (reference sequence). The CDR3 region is CASSYPYRSQETQYF. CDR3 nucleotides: TGTGCCAGCAGTTACCCGTACAGGTCCCAAGAGACCCAGTACTTC.

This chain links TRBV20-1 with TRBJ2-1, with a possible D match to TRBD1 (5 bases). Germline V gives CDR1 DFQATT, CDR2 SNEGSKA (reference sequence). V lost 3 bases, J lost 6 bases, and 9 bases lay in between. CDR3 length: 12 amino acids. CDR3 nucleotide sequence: TGCAGTGCTAGCGGACATCCCAATGAGCAGTTCTTC. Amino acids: CSASGHPNEQFF.

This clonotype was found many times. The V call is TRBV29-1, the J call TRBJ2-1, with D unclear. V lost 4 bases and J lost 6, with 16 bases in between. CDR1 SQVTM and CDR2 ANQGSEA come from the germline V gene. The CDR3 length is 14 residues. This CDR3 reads CSVVAPQLSNEQFF. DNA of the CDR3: TGCAGCGTTGTCGCCCCACAACTCTCCAATGAGCAGTTCTTC.